This paragraph reports one T cell receptor beta chain. The data derive from a study of blood T cell repertoires in COVID-19. Study background: The United States, Italy and Spain provided the acute and convalescent COVID-19 samples. PBMCs, B-cell-depleted T cells, or T cells were the source of the cDNA or gDNA that made up the material.

Assay: immunoSEQ multiplex PCR; the TCRdb copy retains only in-frame clones and omits some. This sample carries some 230,000 clones, roughly 84% of them seen once, and the ten largest clones take about 8%. The CDR3 runs 13 residues. J lost 10 bases, V lost 0 bases, and 3 bases had no gene match. Germline loops: CDR1 SGHDT, CDR2 YYEEEE. The J gene is TRBJ2-1, the V gene TRBV5-6; 8 bases are a match to TRBD1. Sequenced sample: peripheral blood. The sequence was obtained from a woman aged 45-60 years with acute or convalescent COVID-19. CDR3 bases: TGTGCCAGCAGCTTGGGCAGGGGGCAAGAGCAGTTCTTC. It yields the protein CASSLGRGQEQFF.